This entry lists 6 T cell receptor beta chains sequenced from one sample in a study of cytomegalovirus exposure and HLA in healthy donors. Vbeta (60) and Jbeta (13) primers were used in the PCR. Repertoires were generated with immunoSEQ multiplex PCR, while TCRdb's copy carries only in-frame clones and drops some. The table records about 160,000 clones, more than 65% of them present only once. Sequenced input: PBMCs. The receptors derive from a woman between 40 and 55 years old in good health and CMV-seropositive.

The chain links TRBV29-1 to TRBJ2-5, with 9 nucleotides matching TRBD2. The J call may not be correct, given that the DNA end is closer to TRBJ2-7. This CDR3 comprises 16 residues. Germline values: CDR1 SQVTM, CDR2 ANQGSEA. The DNA for the CDR3 is TGCAGCGTTGAAGGTCCCCCGGCGGGAGGGGTCTACGAGCAGTACTTC. Its protein product is CSVEGPPAGGVYEQYF.

The chain couples TRBV2 to TRBJ1-4, with 7 bases matching TRBD1. Germline values: CDR1 SNHLY, CDR2 FYNNEI. V trimming: 8 bases; J trimming: 3 bases; junction bases outside the gene matches: 6. This CDR3 is built from 14 residues. The CDR3 is CASGPRGSNEKLFF. The CDR3 bases are TGTGCCAGCGGTCCCAGGGGGTCTAATGAAAAACTGTTTTTT.

This chain uses TRBV19 with TRBJ1-1; no clear D. Germline V gene lookup returns CDR1 LNHDA and CDR2 SQIVND (reference sequence). The CDR3 is 12 amino acids. Trimming shortened V by 9 bases and J by 2 bases, and 10 bases separated the two germline ends. The CDR3 spells CASCNFNTEAFF. The CDR3, as DNA: TGTGCCAGCTGTAATTTTAACACTGAAGCTTTCTTT.

In its sample, this clone was seen a few times. This chain links TRBV6-5 with TRBJ1-2; 8 bases fit TRBD1. Germline V gene data show CDR1 as MNHEY and CDR2 as SVGAGI. This CDR3 has 13 residues. The ends lost 2 bases at V and 7 bases at J; junction bases unmatched: 3. The CDR3 loop is CASSYQGAGGYTF. CDR3 nucleotides: TGTGCCAGCAGTTACCAGGGGGCGGGTGGCTACACCTTC.

The rearrangement joins TRBV2 to TRBJ2-3; the match to TRBD1 covers 8 bases. The CDR3 sequence is 15 residues long. Germline V gives CDR1 SNHLY, CDR2 FYNNEI. V was clipped by 6 bases and J by 5 bases; unmatched bases: 10. The CDR3 DNA follows: TGTGCCAGCAGCGCGGACAGGGTAAGCGGAGATACGCAGTATTTT. It specifies CASSADRVSGDTQYF.

J is TRBJ1-4 and V is TRBV29-1; no definite D call. The CDR3 has 14 residues. The V end was cut by 2 bases, the J end by 0 bases, with 7 bases between. Germline V gives CDR1 SQVTM, CDR2 ANQGSEA. In DNA, the CDR3 is TGCAGCGTTGAACAGGTGGCAACTAATGAAAAACTGTTTTTT. It yields the protein CSVEQVATNEKLFF.